This T cell receptor (beta chain) was profiled in a study of CD8 T cells in ankylosing spondylitis. Broader study findings: For ankylosing spondylitis blood, a TCR beta motif of seven to nine highly homologous variants appeared characteristic. Earlier authors reported some of these motif variants in reactive arthritis synovial fluid and blood. Clones linked to disease, bearing a CD8+ phenotype, were relatively rare in peripheral blood. Significant enrichment of disease-linked clones was reported in matched ankylosing spondylitis synovial fluid.

This clonotype was picked up many times. What it binds is unknown. V trimming: 6 bases; J trimming: 2 bases; junction bases outside the gene matches: 2. The CDR3 consists of 13 residues. In germline, CDR1 is LGHNA, CDR2 YSLEER. Quantitative molecular-barcoded 5'-RACE generated the TCR beta libraries. TCRdb re-analysed the 5' RACE reads in MiXCR, keeping a single row per CDR3 protein. The table lists 700,000 to 1,000,000 distinct CDR3 sequences, roughly 10% of them singletons, with approximately 0.46% in the top ten. This TCR was recovered from a male donor with ankylosing spondylitis. Sample: blood, either unsorted or a sorted T cell fraction (not recorded which). The gene calls are TRBV4-3 and TRBJ2-3; 7 nucleotides match TRBD1. The CDR3 is CASRGQNTDTQYF. Here the CDR3 DNA reads TGCGCCAGCAGGGGACAGAACACAGATACGCAGTATTTT.